Listed here are 14 T cell receptor beta chains from one sample, sequenced in a study of OX40 agonist ivuxolimab in advanced cancers. Measured with immunoSEQ multiplex PCR; TCRdb has only the in-frame clones, and not every one. The data show about 12,000 clones, about 86% seen once. Sequencing was performed on CD4+ or CD8+ T cells sorted from blood, taken in a trial of the OX40 agonist ivuxolimab. The receptors derive from an adult with an advanced solid tumor such as melanoma, head and neck, liver or kidney cancer.

The V and J genes are TRBV27 and TRBJ1-4, with a tentative D call TRBD1 (6 bases). The CDR3 has 14 amino acids. CDR1 MNHEY and CDR2 SMNVEV come from the germline V gene (reference sequence). The V gene lost 5 bases and the J gene lost 4 bases, with 11 bases spanning the gap. The CDR3 bases are TGTGCCAGCAGTGTCAGGGGTAGTAATGAAAAACTGTTTTTT. It encodes CASSVRGSNEKLFF.

The rearrangement links TRBV7-9 to TRBJ2-1, with 8 bases identical to TRBD2. The CDR3 length is 15 residues. CDR1 and CDR2 (germline): SEHNR, FQNEAQ (reference sequence). The V gene end was trimmed by 3 bases and the J gene end by 7 bases; junction bases not matched to a gene: 8. CDR3 region: CASSFLPGGFNEQFF. The CDR3 bases are TGTGCCAGCAGCTTCCTTCCGGGAGGGTTTAATGAGCAGTTCTTC.

The rearrangement joins TRBV11-2 to TRBJ2-4; D perhaps matches TRBD2 (6 bases). Germline assignment: CDR1 SGHAT and CDR2 FQNNGV. Trimming removed 1 base at V and 11 bases at J, with 9 bases between. The CDR3 totals 12 residues. CDR3 residues: CASSLVGGLQYF. In nucleotides, the CDR3 is TGTGCCAGCAGCTTAGTGGGGGGACTTCAGTACTTC.

The chain couples TRBV4-1 to TRBJ2-5; 10 bases are shared with TRBD2. From germline, CDR1 is MGHRA and CDR2 YSYEKL. J gave up 5 bases and V 0 bases, and 9 bases lay outside the gene matches. The CDR3 loop spans 17 amino acids. The CDR3 sequence: CASSQDRSGRAWETQYF. The CDR3, as DNA: TGCGCCAGCAGCCAAGATCGGAGCGGGAGGGCCTGGGAGACCCAGTACTTC.

Only one count was recorded for this clone. DNA for the CDR3: TGTGCCAGTACCCCGGGCCCCTCCTACGAGCAGTACTTC. Its translation: CASTPGPSYEQYF. The rearrangement links TRBV19 to TRBJ2-7; no clear D. There are 13 residues in the CDR3. Trimming left V 7 bases short and J 0 bases short, with 10 bases between. Germline CDR1 LNHDA, CDR2 SQIVND (reference sequence).

The chain employs TRBV28 and TRBJ1-2, with D possibly matching TRBD1 (6 bases). Trimming removed 4 bases from V and 5 bases from J, with 11 bases in between. Looked up from germline, CDR1 is MDHEN and CDR2 is SYDVKM. The CDR3 length is 13 residues. The DNA of the CDR3 is TGTGCCAGCAGTTGGACAGTTTCATATGGCTACACCTTC. This gives the protein CASSWTVSYGYTF.

This clone occurred once. V and J are TRBV18 and TRBJ1-5; D may be TRBD1 (6 bases). Germline CDR1 KGHSH, CDR2 LQKENI. This CDR3 contains 14 residues. Trimming pared 5 bases from V and 6 bases from J, leaving 14 bases between. Here the CDR3 DNA reads TGTGCCAGCTCATCAACAGGGAAAGGTCAGCCCCAGCATTTT. Translation gives CASSSTGKGQPQHF. The entire variable domain, with the rest obtained from reference TRBV18 and TRBJ1-5, is as follows: NAGVMQNPRHLVRRRGQEARLRCSPMKGHSHVYWYRQLPEEGLKFMVYLQKENIIDESGMPKERFSAEFPKEGPSILRIQQVVRGDSAAYFCASSSTGKGQPQHFGDGTRLSIL.

The CDR3 is CASSSDRGTEQFF. The CDR3 DNA reads as TGTGCCAGCAGCTCGGACCGGGGGACAGAGCAGTTCTTC. The chain links TRBV7-9 to TRBJ2-1, with D possibly being TRBD1 or TRBD2 (6 bases each). Germline V gene lookup returns CDR1 SEHNR and CDR2 FQNEAQ (reference sequence). Trimming pared 4 bases from V and 10 bases from J, leaving 14 bases between. This CDR3 is 13 amino acids long.

The chain's CDR3 is CASSFGANEQFF. The CDR3 bases are TGTGCCAGCAGCTTCGGGGCCAATGAGCAGTTCTTC. The rearrangement uses TRBV7-9 and TRBJ2-1, with D perhaps assigned TRBD1 or TRBD2 (5 bases each). The CDR3 is 12 residues long. Germline loops: CDR1 SEHNR, CDR2 FQNEAQ (reference sequence). Trimming removed 3 bases at V and 6 bases at J, with 6 bases between.

The rearrangement joins TRBV4-3 to TRBJ1-2; no reliable D call. The ends were cut back, 1 base at V and 2 bases at J, with 8 bases in the middle. This CDR3 comprises 14 residues. The V gene's germline CDR1 is LGHNA and CDR2 YSLEER. In nucleotides, the CDR3 is TGCGCCAGCAGCCAAGCATCATCAAACTATGGCTACACCTTC. It encodes CASSQASSNYGYTF.

The chain carries TRBV9 and TRBJ2-7; D call uncertain. Germline V gives CDR1 SGDLS, CDR2 YYNGEE. The ends were cut back, 0 bases at V and 3 bases at J, with 10 bases in the middle. The CDR3 has 14 amino acids. CDR3 in DNA: TGTGCCAGCAGCGTAGCTCCGGGCAACTACGAGCAGTACTTC. Protein sequence: CASSVAPGNYEQYF. Full variable domain (remainder filled in from reference TRBV9 and TRBJ2-7): DSGVTQTPKHLITATGQRVTLRCSPRSGDLSVYWYQQSLDQGLQFLIQYYNGEERAKGNILERFSAQQFPDLHSELNLSSLELGDSALYFCASSVAPGNYEQYFGPGTRLTVT.

This chain links TRBV6-1 with TRBJ1-5; D unclear. Trimming took 1 base from V and 3 from J, leaving 7 bases between them. Germline CDR1 is MNHNS and CDR2 is SASEGT. The CDR3 is 14 residues long. The CDR3 DNA is TGTGCCAGCAGTGAAGGCAGGATCAATCAGCCCCAGCATTTT. It translates to CASSEGRINQPQHF.

The chain is built from TRBV6-6 and TRBJ2-7, with D possibly matching TRBD1 (6 bases). The CDR3 runs to 12 residues. V was clipped by 4 bases and J by 6 bases, with 10 bases between them. Looked up from germline, CDR1 is MNHNY and CDR2 is SVGAGI (reference sequence). The CDR3 nucleotides are TGTGCCAGCAGTTCAACAGGGTCCGAGCAGTACTTC. Translation: CASSSTGSEQYF.

For this clone: One end of the junction fails to match germline, which may point to a read error. V and J are TRBV7-7 and TRBJ2-2; TRBD2 aligns across 7 bases. The germline V gene encodes CDR1 SSHAT and CDR2 FNYEAQ (reference sequence). The CDR3 is 14 residues long. The CDR3 DNA follows: TGTGCTAGCAGCGAAGGCGGGAGCACCGGGGAGCTGTTTTTT. Translating gives CASSEGGSTGELFF.